Below are 30 T cell receptor beta chains sequenced from a single sample in a study of regulatory T cells in long-lasting Graves disease. Regarding time point: newly diagnosed GD, antithyroid drugs for less than 3 months. Researchers made the TCR library from RNA that was extracted from PBMCs. Libraries of TCR beta came from iRepertoire HTBI primers plus Arm-PCR of CDR3 regions. Each CDR3 protein is one row after TCRdb ran MiXCR on the multiplex PCR reads. The sample lists 360,000 or so distinct CDR3 sequences, about 17% occurring once. Separately, the same data were catalogued under a study of T cells in Graves' hyperthyroidism and ophthalmopathy.

Sample: peripheral blood mononuclear cells (PBMCs), taken at new diagnosis, from a patient treated with antithyroid drugs. The receptors shown here come from a woman younger than 35 with Graves disease.

This clonotype showed up just a few times. The chain employs TRBV14 and TRBJ2-5, with D perhaps matching TRBD1 or TRBD2 (5 bases each). V gave up 3 bases and J gave up 7 bases, with 18 bases separating them. CDR1 is SGHDN and CDR2 is FVKESK in the germline V gene. The CDR3 length is 15 residues. The CDR3 protein is CASSHYPGLRGTQYF. The CDR3, as DNA: TGTGCCAGCAGCCACTACCCCGGACTGAGGGGGACCCAGTACTTC.

This clonotype came up many times. This chain joins TRBV20-1 and TRBJ1-1; D gene unclear. The germline V gene has CDR1 DFQATT and CDR2 SNEGSKA (reference sequence). CDR3 length: 13 residues. V shed 5 bases and J shed 2 bases, with 12 bases lying between them. CDR3 coding DNA: TGCAGTGCTTTTTCGACATTAAACACTGAAGCTTTCTTT. Residues: CSAFSTLNTEAFF.

This clonotype was counted at least ten times. One end of the junction fails to match germline, which may point to a read error. The CDR3 loop is CASSIGTGGGQPQHF. The CDR3 bases are TGCGCCAGCAGCATCGGGACAGGGGGAGGTCAGCCCCAGCATTTT. The rearrangement joins TRBV19 to TRBJ1-5; 11 bases are a match to TRBD1. Germline V gives CDR1 LNHDA, CDR2 SQIVND (reference sequence). The CDR3 sequence is 15 residues long.

Here the CDR3 reads CASITLSGGSYNEQFF. In DNA form, the CDR3 reads TGTGCCAGCATTACATTAAGCGGGGGTAGCTACAATGAGCAGTTCTTC. J is TRBJ2-1 and V is TRBV6-1; 8 bases are shared with TRBD2. The ends lost 7 bases at V and 3 bases at J; junction bases unmatched: 11. The germline V gene encodes CDR1 MNHNS and CDR2 SASEGT. The CDR3 totals 16 residues.

This clonotype was seen only a few times. A much larger clonotype is one base distant, so this may be a read error. V is TRBV2 and J is TRBJ2-3, with 8 bases that match TRBD2. The CDR3 sequence is 12 residues long. CDR1 is SNHLY, CDR2 FYNNEI, per germline. The CDR3 protein is CSPAGDSYTQYF. The CDR3 nucleotides are TGTAGCCCAGCGGGAGATTCATATACGCAGTATTTT. The whole variable domain, remainder taken from reference TRBV2 and TRBJ2-3, is EPEVTQTPSHQVTQMGQEVILRCVPISNHLYFYWYRQILGQKVEFLVSFYNNEISEKSEIFDDQFSVERPDGSNFTLKIRSTKLEDSAMYFCSPAGDSYTQYFGPGTRLTVL.

This clonotype has a handful of counts. Given a much more abundant clone one base away, this may be a read error. This sequence joins TRBV6-2 or TRBV6-3 and TRBJ1-5, with a tentative D call TRBD1 (5 bases). Germline CDR1 MNHEY, CDR2 SVGEGT. V was cut by 5 bases and J by 5 bases, with 13 bases left in between. The CDR3 totals 14 residues. The CDR3 sequence is CASSEQEEYQPQHF. CDR3 nucleotide sequence: TGTGCCAGCAGTGAACAGGAGGAGTATCAGCCCCAGCATTTT.

In this sample, this clonotype turned up a few times. This chain links TRBV4-1 with TRBJ2-5; 7 positions agree with TRBD1. The V gene's germline CDR1 is MGHRA and CDR2 YSYEKL. V dropped 0 bases and J dropped 0; count of bases not matched to a gene: 4. The CDR3 totals 16 residues. The CDR3 is CASSQDRGGYQETQYF. The CDR3 nucleotides are TGCGCCAGCAGCCAAGATCGAGGGGGCTACCAAGAGACCCAGTACTTC.

The table lists this clonotype with many counts. The chain joins TRBV12-3 or TRBV12-4 to TRBJ1-2; D may be TRBD1 (5 bases). The CDR3 has 11 amino acids. Trimming removed 10 bases at V and 7 bases at J, with 13 bases between. CDR3 region: CANARRGGYTF. CDR3 DNA: TGTGCCAACGCTCGTAGGGGTGGCTACACCTTC.

The rearrangement uses TRBV20-1 and TRBJ2-5; 7 nucleotides line up with TRBD2. The germline V gene has CDR1 DFQATT and CDR2 SNEGSKA (reference sequence). CDR3 length: 16 amino acids. With 3 bases clipped from V and 1 base from J, the junction kept 11 bases outside the gene matches. For the CDR3, the DNA is TGCAGTGCTAGCCCGCTCAGCGGGGCGGGCCAAGAGACCCAGTACTTC. Its protein is CSASPLSGAGQETQYF.

In this sample, this clonotype turned up many times. The chain carries TRBV7-2 and TRBJ1-2; the D is unclear. The CDR3 extends over 15 amino acids. V lost 5 bases, J lost 0 bases, and 13 bases lay in between. Germline values: CDR1 SGHTA, CDR2 FQGNSA. CDR3 amino acids: CASSNGPKANYGYTF. CDR3 nucleotides: TGTGCCAGCAGCAACGGACCCAAAGCTAACTATGGCTACACCTTC. Full variable domain (rest looked up from reference TRBV7-2 and TRBJ1-2): GAGVSQSPSNKVTEKGKDVELRCDPISGHTALYWYRQSLGQGLEFLIYFQGNSAPDKSGLPSDRFSAERTGGSVSTLTIQRTQQEDSAVYLCASSNGPKANYGYTFGSGTRLTVV.

The chain is built from TRBV6-9 and TRBJ2-1; D is uncertain. Between the trimmed V and J ends, which lost 3 bases and 7 bases, there was a span of 7 bases. The CDR3 sequence is 12 residues long. Germline V gives CDR1 MNHGY, CDR2 SVAAGI. CDR3: CASSYNNNEQFF. CDR3 in DNA: TGTGCCAGCAGTTACAACAATAATGAGCAGTTCTTC.

This clonotype occurred many times. The gene calls are TRBV6-5 and TRBJ2-3; D gene ambiguous. This CDR3 comprises 16 residues. Germline CDR1 and CDR2: MNHEY and SVGAGI. The V and J ends lost 0 bases and 1 base respectively, with 11 bases between them. The CDR3 reads CASSYSGNPGTDTQYF. Written as DNA, the CDR3 is TGTGCCAGCAGTTACTCGGGCAACCCCGGCACAGATACGCAGTATTTT.

This clonotype showed up many times. The rearrangement links TRBV28 to TRBJ1-5; a weak D match, TRBD1 (5 bases). The germline V and J ends were trimmed by 6 bases and 7 bases, with 13 bases remaining between them. The CDR3 runs 13 residues. CDR1 is MDHEN, CDR2 SYDVKM, per germline. The CDR3 sequence is CASRGGGFQPQHF. CDR3 DNA: TGTGCCAGCAGGGGCGGGGGGTTCCAGCCCCAGCATTTT.

Many counts were recorded for this clonotype. The V call is TRBV29-1, the J call TRBJ2-5; tentative D call: TRBD1 (5 bases). V was cut by 3 bases and J by 5 bases, with 16 bases left in between. Germline CDR1 reads SQVTM; CDR2 reads ANQGSEA. The CDR3 runs to 14 residues. In DNA, the CDR3 is TGCAGCGTTGAGGGGCCTACCTCCGAGGAGACCCAGTACTTC. Translating it yields CSVEGPTSEETQYF.

This clonotype was observed at least ten times. The rearrangement joins TRBV13 to TRBJ2-5; 7 bases fit TRBD1. The germline gives CDR1 PRHDT, CDR2 FYEKMQ (reference sequence). The CDR3 is 14 amino acids. Losses at the gene ends were 4 bases for V and 4 bases for J; bases not matched to a gene: 6. This chain's CDR3 is CASSSGQLLETQYF. CDR3 in DNA: TGTGCCAGCAGCTCGGGACAGCTTTTAGAGACCCAGTACTTC.

This clonotype was seen at least ten times. The CDR3 loop is CAWSVQGWLAGRVIGELFF. DNA of the CDR3: TGTGCCTGGAGTGTACAGGGGTGGCTAGCGGGCAGAGTTATCGGGGAGCTGTTTTTT. The V gene is TRBV30, the J gene TRBJ2-2; tentatively, D is TRBD2 (8 bases). The CDR3 sequence is 19 residues long. With 0 bases removed from V and 7 bases from J, the gap between germline ends came to 27 bases. Germline lookup yields CDR1 GTSNPN and CDR2 SVGIG (reference sequence).

This chain connects TRBV19 to TRBJ2-3, with a weak D call TRBD2 (5 bases). This CDR3 comprises 16 residues. Per the germline V gene, CDR1 is LNHDA and CDR2 is SQIVND (reference sequence). Deletions cut 1 base from V and 0 bases from J, with 11 bases between. In DNA form, the CDR3 reads TGTGCCAGTAGTATAGCCAGGAGGACTAGCACAGATACGCAGTATTTT. This encodes CASSIARRTSTDTQYF.

This clonotype was picked up many times. The chain uses TRBV5-1 and TRBJ1-1, with D unresolved. CDR3 length: 14 amino acids. The V gene lost 0 bases and the J gene lost 1 base, with 7 bases spanning the gap. Germline V gives CDR1 SGHRS, CDR2 YFSETQ. CDR3 sequence (DNA): TGCGCCAGCAGCTTGGGCAGCTCGAACACTGAAGCTTTCTTT. Its protein is CASSLGSSNTEAFF.

This clonotype was seen many times. V gene TRBV20-1 combines with J gene TRBJ1-5, with a tentative D call TRBD1 (6 bases). CDR1 is DFQATT, CDR2 SNEGSKA, per germline (reference sequence). The V end was cut by 3 bases, the J end by 0 bases, with 12 bases between. CDR3 size: 15 residues. The CDR3 reads CSASTTGYSNQPQHF. In DNA, the CDR3 is TGCAGTGCTAGTACGACAGGATATAGCAATCAGCCCCAGCATTTT.

This clonotype was detected many times. V is TRBV10-3 and J is TRBJ2-1; 13 nucleotides agree with TRBD2. Per germline, CDR1 ENHRY and CDR2 SYGVKD. With 2 bases clipped from V and 8 bases from J, the junction kept 12 bases outside the gene matches. There are 18 residues in the CDR3. CDR3 protein: CAISEHITSGRASDEQFF. The CDR3 DNA is TGTGCCATCAGTGAGCATATTACTAGCGGGAGGGCCTCGGATGAGCAGTTCTTC.

This clonotype was seen many times. V gene TRBV6-1 combines with J gene TRBJ1-1; D may be TRBD1 (6 bases). The V and J ends lost 6 bases and 4 bases respectively, with 15 bases between them. Germline assignment: CDR1 MNHNS and CDR2 SASEGT. This CDR3 is 14 amino acids long. The DNA of the CDR3 is TGTGCCAGCAGCTATTACCAGGGGAGCACTGAAGCTTTCTTT. Translation gives CASSYYQGSTEAFF.

This clonotype was recorded at least ten times. The rearrangement links TRBV7-8 to TRBJ2-7; 14 positions match TRBD2. V was clipped by 5 bases and J by 9 bases; unmatched bases: 12. Germline V gene sequence: CDR1 SGHVS, CDR2 FQNEAQ. This CDR3 contains 16 residues. The CDR3 is CASSRGTSGSRTRQYF. CDR3 nucleotide sequence: TGTGCCAGCAGCCGAGGGACTAGCGGGAGTAGAACGCGGCAGTACTTC. Full variable domain (missing parts from reference TRBV7-8 and TRBJ2-7): GAGVSQSPRYKVAKRGQDVALRCDPISGHVSLFWYQQALGQGPEFLTYFQNEAQLDKSGLPSDRFFAERPEGSVSTLKIQRTQQEDSAVYLCASSRGTSGSRTRQYFGPGTRLTVT.

This clonotype has ten or more counts. The chain has TRBV11-2 and TRBJ2-2; D perhaps matches TRBD1 (6 bases). CDR3 length: 16 amino acids. Germline-derived CDR1 and CDR2 are SGHAT and FQNNGV. The V and J ends lost 4 bases and 1 base respectively, with 13 bases between them. The CDR3 reads CASSSRWTVNTGELFF. Here the CDR3 DNA reads TGTGCCAGCAGCTCGAGGTGGACAGTGAACACCGGGGAGCTGTTTTTT.

This clonotype has a handful of counts. CDR3 loop: CASSEDWTGELFF. The CDR3 DNA reads TGTGCCAGCAGCGAAGACTGGACCGGGGAGCTGTTTTTT. V gene TRBV13 combines with J gene TRBJ2-2, with unresolved D. Trimming removed 5 bases from V and 5 bases from J, with 9 bases in between. Per germline, CDR1 PRHDT and CDR2 FYEKMQ (reference sequence). The CDR3 contains 13 residues.

This clonotype was counted only a few times. This chain's CDR3 is CASRPQGARYEQYF. The CDR3 coding sequence is TGTGCCAGCAGACCACAGGGTGCTAGGTACGAGCAGTACTTC. The chain employs TRBV6-1 and TRBJ2-7, with D perhaps matching TRBD1 (6 bases). Looked up from germline, CDR1 is MNHNS and CDR2 is SASEGT. V shed 6 bases and J shed 4 bases, with 16 bases lying between them. This CDR3 comprises 14 residues.

Many counts were recorded for this clonotype. This chain links TRBV20-1 with TRBJ1-5; tentative D call: TRBD1 (5 bases). The CDR3 length is 16 residues. Germline V CDR1 and CDR2: DFQATT, SNEGSKA (reference sequence). Trimming took 5 bases from V and 6 from J, leaving 23 bases between them. The CDR3 sequence is CSAVPPGTEGFQPQHF. CDR3 coding DNA: TGCAGTGCTGTCCCCCCTGGGACGGAGGGATTTCAGCCCCAGCATTTT.

This clonotype was observed at least ten times. The J gene is TRBJ2-5, the V gene TRBV28, with 13 bases fitting TRBD2. The CDR3 length is 17 residues. The J segment lost 4 bases and the V segment lost 7 bases, leaving 12 bases of the junction unmatched. Germline V gives CDR1 MDHEN, CDR2 SYDVKM. The CDR3: CASTPGLAGATGETQYF. Written as DNA, the CDR3 is TGTGCCAGCACCCCCGGACTAGCGGGGGCCACGGGAGAGACCCAGTACTTC.

This clonotype has ten or more counts. J is TRBJ2-1 and V is TRBV24-1, with D unresolved. V was pared by 0 bases and J by 7 bases, with 9 bases between. The CDR3 has 14 residues. Germline lookup yields CDR1 KGHDR and CDR2 SFDVKD. CDR3 region: CATSDLLTRNEQFF. CDR3 in DNA: TGTGCCACCAGTGATTTGCTCACGCGAAATGAGCAGTTCTTC.

A few counts support this clonotype. A read error may produce the germline difference seen at one junction end. The gene calls are TRBV7-7 and TRBJ1-6; TRBD1 might be the D (5 bases). This CDR3 has 13 amino acids. Germline CDR1 SSHAT, CDR2 FNYEAQ (reference sequence). CDR3 residues: CASSLERGSPLHF. CDR3 DNA sequence: TGTGCTAGCAGCTTAGAAAGGGGTTCACCCCTCCACTTT.

The J gene is TRBJ2-1, the V gene TRBV11-3; TRBD1 is a possible D gene (5 bases). Germline CDR1 reads SGHNT; CDR2 reads YENEEA. Trimming removed 3 bases at V and 5 bases at J, with 8 bases between. CDR3 length equals 13 residues. CDR3 nucleotide sequence: TGTGCCAGCAGCTTTGGGGCAAACAATGAGCAGTTCTTC. Translation: CASSFGANNEQFF.